These 13 T cell receptor beta chains originate from one sample sequenced in a study of pediatric ulcerative colitis. TCRdb's copy holds only in-frame clones and misses some; the assay was immunoSEQ multiplex PCR. The repertoire includes roughly 49,000 clones, around 76% of them detected once, and about 4% sits in the top ten. The rectum was sampled with one to two pinch biopsies at colonoscopy. Sequenced material: gut tissue. Source of these receptors: a girl under 18 with moderate ulcerative colitis.

This chain uses TRBV6-6 with TRBJ2-7, with 7 positions matching TRBD1. The CDR3 loop spans 14 amino acids. Germline V gene sequence: CDR1 MNHNY, CDR2 SVGAGI (reference sequence). V was clipped by 7 bases and J by 1 base; unmatched bases: 7. The DNA of the CDR3 is TGTGCCAGCACTCAGAAGACAGGGTCCTACGAGCAGTACTTC. Translation: CASTQKTGSYEQYF.

The rearrangement joins TRBV7-2 to TRBJ2-2, with 9 nucleotides matching TRBD1. Germline CDR1 SGHTA, CDR2 FQGNSA. CDR3 length: 16 amino acids. The J segment lost 4 bases and the V segment lost 4 bases, leaving 7 bases of the junction unmatched. CDR3 residues: CASSSQGALVTGELFF. As DNA, the CDR3 is TGTGCCAGCAGCTCACAGGGGGCTTTGGTCACCGGGGAGCTGTTTTTT.

This rearrangement joins TRBV27 to TRBJ2-7; 7 bases line up with TRBD1. Germline trimming cut 3 bases from V and 1 base from J; bases unmatched to any gene: 3. The CDR3 extends over 14 amino acids. Germline V gene lookup returns CDR1 MNHEY and CDR2 SMNVEV (reference sequence). The CDR3 DNA reads TGTGCCAGCAGTTTGTCGACAGGGTCCTACGAGCAGTACTTC. Protein sequence: CASSLSTGSYEQYF.

The chain links TRBV7-9 to TRBJ1-2; D is perhaps TRBD1 (5 bases). V lost 5 bases and J 4 bases, leaving 17 bases between the germline ends. This CDR3 spans 15 amino acids. Germline V gives CDR1 SEHNR, CDR2 FQNEAQ (reference sequence). As DNA, the CDR3 is TGTGCCAGCAGCGCCAACCCACCAGGGACCTATGGCTACACCTTC. Translating it yields CASSANPPGTYGYTF.

The genes are TRBV7-2 and TRBJ1-1, with TRBD1 matching over 7 bases. This CDR3 spans 13 amino acids. The trim removed 5 bases at V and 1 base at J, leaving 1 base unmatched. Germline values: CDR1 SGHTA, CDR2 FQGNSA. The CDR3 region has the DNA TGTGCCAGCAGCGGGGACAGGAACACTGAAGCTTTCTTT. It is translated as CASSGDRNTEAFF.

A word on this clone: One junction end does not reproduce the germline sequence, and a read error may be involved. The V gene is TRBV7-7, the J gene TRBJ2-1; 10 positions match TRBD1. CDR1 and CDR2 from the germline V gene are SSHAT and FNYEAQ (reference sequence). The CDR3 is 16 amino acids. CDR3 amino acids: CASSSLMGQGTNEQFF. In DNA form, the CDR3 reads TGTGCTAGCAGCTCCTTGATGGGACAGGGGACGAATGAGCAGTTCTTC.

The chain combines TRBV15 with TRBJ2-7; TRBD2 might be the D (6 bases). Germline V gives CDR1 LNHNV, CDR2 YYDKDF (reference sequence). This CDR3 has 15 residues. The ends were cut back, 5 bases at V and 7 bases at J, with 21 bases in the middle. The CDR3 is CATSPLPGVWYEQYF. As DNA, the CDR3 is TGTGCCACCAGCCCTCTCCCGGGGGTTTGGTATGAGCAGTACTTC.

J is TRBJ2-1 and V is TRBV19; 11 nucleotides match TRBD2. V lost 3 bases, J lost 1 base, and 2 bases stayed unmatched. The CDR3 has 16 residues. CDR1 and CDR2 from the germline V gene are LNHDA and SQIVND (reference sequence). CDR3 region: CASSIRTSGSYNEQFF. CDR3 in DNA: TGTGCCAGTAGTATCCGGACTAGCGGGTCCTACAATGAGCAGTTCTTC.

V usage is TRBV19 and J usage is TRBJ1-5; D is unclear. This CDR3 contains 13 residues. Germline assignment: CDR1 LNHDA and CDR2 SQIVND (reference sequence). V was shortened by 5 bases and J by 3 bases, with 8 bases between the two germline ends. The CDR3: CASSPNSNQPQHF. In DNA, the CDR3 is TGTGCCAGTAGTCCAAACTCCAATCAGCCCCAGCATTTT.

This clone has just a few counts. This chain connects TRBV10-3 to TRBJ1-5; D is unresolved. Per the germline V gene, CDR1 is ENHRY and CDR2 is SYGVKD. This CDR3 has 16 residues. Deletions cut 0 bases from V and 0 bases from J, with 9 bases between. The CDR3 coding sequence is TGTGCCATCAGTGAGTCGATAGGGAATAGCAATCAGCCCCAGCATTTT. Protein product: CAISESIGNSNQPQHF.

V usage is TRBV20-1 and J usage is TRBJ1-1; D is perhaps TRBD1 (5 bases). CDR3 length: 11 residues. V was trimmed by 6 bases and J by 8 bases, leaving 13 bases between them. Per the germline V gene, CDR1 is DFQATT and CDR2 is SNEGSKA (reference sequence). CDR3 loop: CSASWTLEAFF. The CDR3 DNA follows: TGCAGTGCCTCCTGGACATTGGAAGCTTTCTTT.

V gene TRBV7-2 combines with J gene TRBJ1-2; 7 nucleotides match TRBD1. V shed 5 bases, J shed 4 bases, and the junction held 7 bases outside the gene matches. Per germline, CDR1 SGHTA and CDR2 FQGNSA. The CDR3 spans 14 residues. CDR3 amino acids: CASSPGTDGYGYTF. For the CDR3, the DNA is TGTGCCAGCAGCCCCGGGACAGATGGCTATGGCTACACCTTC.

This clone was seen only a few times. The J gene is TRBJ1-1, the V gene TRBV30; D remains unclear. Germline V lookup: CDR1 GTSNPN, CDR2 SVGIG (reference sequence). This CDR3 has 10 residues. Trimming pared 5 bases from V and 5 bases from J, leaving 6 bases between. The CDR3 region is CAWSGTEAFF. Written as DNA, the CDR3 is TGTGCCTGGTCCGGGACTGAAGCTTTCTTT. The variable domain in full, completed from reference TRBV30 and TRBJ1-1, reads SQTIHQWPATLVQPVGSPLSLECTVEGTSNPNLYWYRQAAGRGLQLLFYSVGIGQISSEVPQNLSASRPQDRQFILSSKKLLLSDSGFYLCAWSGTEAFFGQGTRLTVV.